This TCR beta chain appears in the sequencing data of a study of blood T cell repertoires in COVID-19. Overall study context: From the United States, Italy and Spain came samples of acute and convalescent COVID-19. PBMCs, B-cell-depleted T cells, or T cells provided the cDNA or gDNA that made up the material.

How the authors handled the data: Counts of nucleated cells, estimated from reference gene primer amplification, were obtained. The assay was immunoSEQ multiplex PCR, and TCRdb's table has in-frame clones only and misses some. For V, J and clone size, that table is used; D and trimming come from the DNA. This sample has just under 60,000 clones, with around 90% found just once. Trimming took 5 bases from V and 0 from J, leaving 14 bases between them. CDR1 and CDR2 (germline): MNHNY, SVGAGI (reference sequence). The length of the CDR3 is 15 residues. Sample: peripheral blood. The chain uses TRBV6-6 and TRBJ2-7; a possible D gene is TRBD1 (5 bases). This clonotype was obtained from a man in his 60s with acute or convalescent COVID-19. This CDR3 is CASSPIQGISYEQYF. In DNA form, the CDR3 reads TGTGCCAGCAGTCCCATTCAGGGAATCTCCTACGAGCAGTACTTC.